Shown below are 5 T cell receptor beta chains from a single sample sequenced in a study of tissue T cells after allogeneic stem cell transplantation. Repertoires were generated with immunoSEQ multiplex PCR, while TCRdb's copy carries only in-frame clones and drops some. The sample has tens of thousands of clones, around 73% seen once. The sample was sorted cells pooled from one or two spleens. These receptor sequences come from a pool of C57BL/6 mice in good health.

Details on this clone: These gene names are mouse names. The CDR3 goes on 1 residue after the read ends, and that part is filled in from the germline J gene. The chain employs TRBV19 and TRBJ2-4; D not certain. The V end lost 2 bases, the J end lost 5 bases, and 6 bases lay between the germline ends. The CDR3 sequence is 12 residues long. CDR1 and CDR2 from the germline V gene are FNHDT and SITEND (reference sequence). The DNA read from the CDR3 is TGTGCCAGCAGTATCAAGTCAAACACCTTGTAC. It translates to CASSIKSNTLY. The full CDR3 reads CASSIKSNTLYF.

This clone was seen just once. Mouse names are used for the genes. With the read ending 1 residue before the CDR3 end, the germline J gene is used to fill in that end. This chain links TRBV24 with TRBJ1-1; no firm D call. The length of the CDR3 is 12 residues. Trimming took off 5 bases at V and 0 bases at J, with 4 bases between the two ends. Germline CDR1 is KGHTA and CDR2 is FRNEEI. CDR3 bases read: TGTGCCAGCAGTTATCCAAACACAGAAGTCTTC. Translated: CASSYPNTEVF. The entire CDR3 reads CASSYPNTEVFF.

On this clone itself: Each gene name is a mouse one. The sequenced fragment ends 1 residue before the CDR3 boundary, so the rest is inferred from the germline J gene. The V call is TRBV31, the J call TRBJ2-4, with 12 bases that match TRBD2. V dropped 3 bases and J dropped 5; count of bases not matched to a gene: 3. CDR1 and CDR2 from the germline V gene are GKSSPN and SITVG. The CDR3 consists of 14 residues. The CDR3 sequence: CAWSQDWGGNTLYF. The DNA read from the CDR3 is TGTGCCTGGAGCCAGGACTGGGGGGGAAACACCTTGTAC.

Concerning this clone: Germline and genes: mouse. The CDR3 extends 1 residue past the end of the read, so its final part is completed from the germline J gene. This chain uses TRBV13-2 with TRBJ2-5; D is perhaps TRBD1 (6 bases). Germline V gene sequence: CDR1 NNHNN, CDR2 SYGAGS (reference sequence). The length of the CDR3 is 14 residues. Trimming removed 0 bases from V and 6 bases from J, with 11 bases in between. The CDR3 bases that were read are TGTGCCAGCGGTGATGGTCCTCAGGGGGACACCCAGTAC. It codes for CASGDGPQGDTQY. The whole CDR3 protein reads CASGDGPQGDTQYF.

This clone is a singleton in its sample. These gene names are mouse names. The CDR3 is cut off 1 residue early in the read; its end comes from the germline J gene. The chain has TRBV29 and TRBJ2-2, with no clear D. There are 12 residues in the CDR3. Per germline, CDR1 MSHET and CDR2 SYDVDS. V dropped 8 bases and J dropped 4 bases, with 8 bases sitting between them. CDR3 bases read: TGTGCTAGCTCGAAGGGCACCGGGCAGCTCTAC. This translates into CASSKGTGQLY. The full CDR3 protein is CASSKGTGQLYF. The variable domain in full, completed from reference TRBV29 and TRBJ2-2, reads DMKVTQMPRYLIKRMGENVLLECGQDMSHETMYWYRQDPGLGLQLIYISYDVDSNSEGDIPKGYRVSRKKREHFSLILDSAKTNQTSVYFCASSKGTGQLYFGEGSKLTVL.